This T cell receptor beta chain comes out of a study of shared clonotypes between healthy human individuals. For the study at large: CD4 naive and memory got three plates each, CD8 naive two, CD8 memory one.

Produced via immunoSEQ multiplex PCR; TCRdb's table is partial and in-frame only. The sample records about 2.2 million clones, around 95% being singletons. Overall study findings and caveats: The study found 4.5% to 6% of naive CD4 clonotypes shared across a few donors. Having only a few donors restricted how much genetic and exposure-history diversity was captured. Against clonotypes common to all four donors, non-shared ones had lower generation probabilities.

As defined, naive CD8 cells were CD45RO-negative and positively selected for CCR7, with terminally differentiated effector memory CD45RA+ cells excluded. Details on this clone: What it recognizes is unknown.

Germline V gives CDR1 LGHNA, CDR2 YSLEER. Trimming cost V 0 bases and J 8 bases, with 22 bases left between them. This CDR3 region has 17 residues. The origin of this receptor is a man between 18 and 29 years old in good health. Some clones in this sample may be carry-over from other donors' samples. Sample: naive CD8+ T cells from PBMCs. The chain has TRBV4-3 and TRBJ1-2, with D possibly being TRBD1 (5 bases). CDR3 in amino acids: CASSQDRSGLTHGGYTF. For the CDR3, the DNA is TGCGCCAGCAGCCAAGATAGGTCGGGACTAACCCACGGGGGCTACACCTTC.